The present entry profiles one TCR beta chain with its context. Its specificity is unknown. This sample is drawn from a study of cytomegalovirus exposure and HLA in healthy donors. General study points: It was reported that the classifier diagnosed cytomegalovirus status with high specificity and sensitivity in both the original and validation cohorts. A later analysis found first-cohort TCR clusters tended to co-occur in the 120 or so validation repertoires. Cytomegalovirus-associated status was assigned to 164 TCR beta chains.

Donors were drawn from the approximately 120-subject validation cohort, separate from the roughly 610-subject first cohort. Data came from immunoSEQ multiplex PCR; TCRdb stores just in-frame clones and leaves some out. The sample lists some 120,000 clones, 85% to 90% occurring once. The sample taken for sequencing was PBMCs. The sequence was collected from a woman younger than 30 in good health and CMV-seronegative.

This CDR3 reads CASSFSGRRTDTQYF. The CDR3 DNA is TGCGCCAGCAGCTTTAGCGGGAGACGGACAGATACGCAGTATTTT. The rearrangement joins TRBV5-1 to TRBJ2-3, with 9 bases fitting TRBD2. V lost 2 bases to trimming and J lost 3 bases; unmatched junction nucleotides: 4. CDR1 and CDR2 (germline): SGHRS, YFSETQ. This CDR3 is built from 15 residues.